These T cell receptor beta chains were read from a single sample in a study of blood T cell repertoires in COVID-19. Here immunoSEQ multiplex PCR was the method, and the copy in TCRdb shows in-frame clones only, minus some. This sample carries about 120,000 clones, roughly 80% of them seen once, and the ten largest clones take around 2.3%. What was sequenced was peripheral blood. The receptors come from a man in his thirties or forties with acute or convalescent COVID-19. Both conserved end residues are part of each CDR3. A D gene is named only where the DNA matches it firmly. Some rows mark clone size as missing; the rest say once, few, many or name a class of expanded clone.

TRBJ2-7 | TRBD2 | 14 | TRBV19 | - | CASSIGLAGLPQYF | TGTGCCAGTAGTATCGGACTAGCGGGGCTACCGCAGTACTTC
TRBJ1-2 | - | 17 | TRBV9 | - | CASSSRWGPGANYGYTF | TGTGCCAGCAGCTCTCGCTGGGGGCCAGGGGCGAACTATGGCTACACCTTC
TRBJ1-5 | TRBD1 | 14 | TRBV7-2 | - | CASSSRQGGQPQHF | TGTGCCAGCAGCAGCCGACAGGGTGGACAGCCCCAGCATTTT
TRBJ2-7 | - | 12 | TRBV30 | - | CAWSASLYEQYF | TGTGCCTGGAGTGCCTCCCTCTACGAGCAGTACTTC
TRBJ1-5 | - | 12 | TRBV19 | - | CASRGGAQPQHF | TGTGCCAGTAGGGGCGGGGCTCAGCCCCAGCATTTT
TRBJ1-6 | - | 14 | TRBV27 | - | CASSLPEQNSPLHF | TGTGCCAGCAGTTTACCGGAACAGAATTCACCCCTCCACTTT
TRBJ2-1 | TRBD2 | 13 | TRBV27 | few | CASSLRLAGQQFF | TGTGCCAGCAGTTTAAGGCTAGCGGGGCAGCAGTTCTTC
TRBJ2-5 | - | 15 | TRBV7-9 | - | CASSLLQVRWETQYF | TGTGCCAGCAGCCTCCTACAGGTCCGCTGGGAGACCCAGTACTTC
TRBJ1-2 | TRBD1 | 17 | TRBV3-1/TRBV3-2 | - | CASSEGGRARSNYGYTF | TGTGCCAGCTCTGAAGGGGGCAGAGCGCGATCTAACTATGGCTACACCTTC
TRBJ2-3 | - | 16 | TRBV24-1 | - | CATSDQTEDSTDTQYF | TGTGCCACCAGTGATCAGACAGAGGATAGCACAGATACGCAGTATTTT
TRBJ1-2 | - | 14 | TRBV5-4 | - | CASSPRGGNYGYTF | TGTGCCAGCAGCCCCAGGGGTGGCAACTATGGCTACACCTTC
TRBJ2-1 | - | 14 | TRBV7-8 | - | CTSSLRVVTNEQFF | TGTACCAGCAGCCTGCGGGTAGTGACTAATGAGCAGTTCTTC
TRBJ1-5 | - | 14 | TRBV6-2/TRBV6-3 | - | CASSPLTSPGPQHF | TGTGCCAGCAGCCCTTTGACATCTCCGGGACCCCAGCATTTT
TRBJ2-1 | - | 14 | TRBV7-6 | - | CASSLRQEGNEQFF | TGTGCCAGCAGCTTAAGACAGGAAGGGAATGAGCAGTTCTTC
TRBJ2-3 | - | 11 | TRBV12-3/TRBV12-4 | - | CASSVPGTQYF | TGTGCCAGCAGCGTTCCGGGTACGCAGTATTTT
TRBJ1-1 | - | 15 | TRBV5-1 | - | CASSLVQGLNTEAFF | TGCGCCAGCAGCTTGGTACAGGGTCTTAACACTGAAGCTTTCTTT
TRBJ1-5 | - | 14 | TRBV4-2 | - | CASSQDGGRGPQHF | TGTGCCAGCAGCCAAGACGGGGGGAGGGGGCCCCAGCATTTT
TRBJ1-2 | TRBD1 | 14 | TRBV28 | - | CASSQGQSSYGYTF | TGTGCCAGCAGTCAGGGACAGTCTTCCTATGGCTACACCTTC
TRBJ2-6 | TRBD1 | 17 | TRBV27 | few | CASASGTGKPGANVLTF | TGTGCCAGCGCCTCGGGGACAGGGAAACCTGGGGCCAACGTCCTGACTTTC
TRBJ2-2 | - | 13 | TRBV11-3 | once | CASSLAFNGELFF | TGTGCCAGCAGCTTAGCTTTTAACGGGGAGCTGTTTTTT
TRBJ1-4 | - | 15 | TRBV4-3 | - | CASSQGSAGGEKLFF | TGCGCCAGCAGCCAAGGGTCCGCAGGAGGTGAAAAACTGTTTTTT
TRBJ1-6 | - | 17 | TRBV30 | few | CAWSPGYSSSYNSPLHF | TGTGCCTGGAGTCCGGGGTACAGCAGCTCCTATAATTCACCCCTCCACTTT
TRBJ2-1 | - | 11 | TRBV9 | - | CASSVGAEQFF | TGTGCCAGCAGCGTAGGCGCGGAGCAGTTCTTC
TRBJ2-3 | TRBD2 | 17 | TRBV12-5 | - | CASGLVRGGSPTDTQYF | TGTGCTAGTGGTTTGGTACGGGGCGGGAGTCCGACAGATACGCAGTATTTT
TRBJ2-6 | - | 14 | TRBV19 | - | CASGLGSGANVLTF | TGTGCCAGTGGACTGGGCTCTGGGGCCAACGTCCTGACTTTC
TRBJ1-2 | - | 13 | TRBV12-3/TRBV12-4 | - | CASSPRGLGGYTF | TGTGCCAGCAGCCCCAGGGGTCTAGGTGGCTACACCTTC
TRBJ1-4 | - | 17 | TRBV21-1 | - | CASSKALWGHTNEKLFF | TGTGCCAGCAGCAAAGCGCTTTGGGGACATACTAATGAAAAACTGTTTTTT
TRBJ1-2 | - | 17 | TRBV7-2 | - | CASSPDSVGGANYGYTF | TGTGCCAGCAGCCCCGATTCGGTTGGGGGGGCTAACTATGGCTACACCTTC
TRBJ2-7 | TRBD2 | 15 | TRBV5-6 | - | CASSLGLAGGREQYF | TGTGCCAGCAGCTTGGGACTAGCGGGGGGCCGGGAGCAGTACTTC
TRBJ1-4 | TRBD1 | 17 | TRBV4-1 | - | CASSRRDSHATNEKLFF | TGCGCCAGCAGCCGGAGGGACAGCCATGCAACTAATGAAAAACTGTTTTTT
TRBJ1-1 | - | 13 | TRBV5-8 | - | CASSLNKNTEAFF | TGTGCCAGCAGCTTGAACAAGAACACTGAAGCTTTCTTT
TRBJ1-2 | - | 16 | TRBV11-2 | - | CASSLGLGQGSYGYTF | TGTGCCAGCAGCTTGGGCTTGGGGCAGGGAAGCTATGGCTACACCTTC
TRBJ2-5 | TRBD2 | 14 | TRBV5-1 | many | CASSPGGGEETQYF | TGCGCCAGCAGCCCCGGCGGGGGGGAAGAGACCCAGTACTTC
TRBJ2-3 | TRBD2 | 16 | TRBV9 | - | CASSLSGGAGTDTQYF | TGTGCCAGCAGCCTTAGCGGGGGGGCCGGTACAGATACGCAGTATTTT
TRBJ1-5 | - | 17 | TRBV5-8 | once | CASSLGVVGAWNQPQHF | TGTGCCAGCAGCTTAGGGGTCGTGGGGGCTTGGAATCAGCCCCAGCATTTT
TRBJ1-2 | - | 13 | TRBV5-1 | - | CASSLDRRGGYTF | TGCGCCAGCAGCTTGGACAGGAGGGGTGGCTACACCTTC
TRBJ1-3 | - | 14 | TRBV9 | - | CASSGGRSGNTIYF | TGTGCCAGCTCAGGAGGTCGCTCTGGAAACACCATATATTTT
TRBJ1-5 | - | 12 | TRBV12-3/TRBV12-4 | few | CASSPLNQPQHF | TGTGCCAGCAGTCCTTTAAATCAGCCCCAGCATTTT
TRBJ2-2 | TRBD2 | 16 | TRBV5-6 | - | CASSLLGLAVTGELFF | TGTGCCAGCAGCTTGTTGGGACTAGCTGTTACCGGGGAGCTGTTTTTT
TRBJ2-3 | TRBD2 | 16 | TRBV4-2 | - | CASSQDGIAGGDTQYF | TGTGCCAGCAGCCAAGATGGGATAGCGGGAGGAGATACGCAGTATTTT
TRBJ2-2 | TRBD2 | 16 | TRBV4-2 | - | CASRRELAGATGELFF | TGTGCCAGCAGGAGAGAACTAGCGGGAGCCACCGGGGAGCTGTTTTTT
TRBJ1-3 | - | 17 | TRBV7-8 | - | CASSSIPQENSGNTIYF | TGTGCCAGCAGCTCGATCCCACAGGAAAACTCTGGAAACACCATATATTTT
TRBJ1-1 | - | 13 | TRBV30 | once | CAWSAGLNTEAFF | TGTGCCTGGAGTGCAGGGTTGAACACTGAAGCTTTCTTT
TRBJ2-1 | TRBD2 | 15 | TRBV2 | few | CASSALAGGPNEQFF | TGTGCCAGCAGTGCACTAGCGGGGGGGCCAAATGAGCAGTTCTTC
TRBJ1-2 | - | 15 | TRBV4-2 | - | CASSQDYAGNYGYTF | TGTGCCAGCAGCCAAGATTACGCAGGGAACTATGGCTACACCTTC
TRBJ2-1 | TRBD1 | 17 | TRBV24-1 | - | CATSDLRRDGTGYEQFF | TGTGCCACCAGTGATTTGAGGAGGGACGGGACAGGGTACGAGCAGTTCTTC
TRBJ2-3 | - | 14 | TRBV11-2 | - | CASSLVLTPDTQYF | TGTGCCAGCAGCTTAGTACTTACTCCAGATACGCAGTATTTT
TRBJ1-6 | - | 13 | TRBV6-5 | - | CASSGQPNSPLHF | TGTGCCAGCAGCGGACAGCCTAATTCACCCCTCCACTTT